This T cell receptor beta chain was identified during a study of vaccination and CD4 T cells after COVID-19. To note about this clonotype: What it binds is unknown.

Treatment indicated: approximately 9-day PBMC culture with coronavirus spike peptide pools or control peptides (ViraFEST assay). Germline V CDR1 and CDR2: MRHNA, SNTAGT. CDR3 length equals 16 residues. The V segment lost 4 bases and the J segment 2 bases; nucleotides outside the gene matches: 1. The Oncomine TCR Beta short-read assay generated sequence data from the DNA of cultured CD4+ T cells. MiXCR was run by TCRdb on the PCR reads, yielding one entry per CDR3 protein. Altogether some 15,000 distinct CDR3 sequences are present, less than 65% being singletons, with the ten largest covering 8.4%. The chain carries TRBV6-4 and TRBJ2-3, with 15 positions matching TRBD2. The input for sequencing was CD4+ T cells from blood, cultured in vitro, taken before SARS-CoV-2 vaccination. The source of this sequence is a human donor who had recovered from COVID-19. Written as DNA, the CDR3 is TGTGCCAGCAGTGGGACTAGCGGGGGGGCCACAGATACGCAGTATTTT. It encodes CASSGTSGGATDTQYF.